This entry describes one T cell receptor beta chain. The antigen is undetermined. This sample was taken from a study of CD8 T cells in ankylosing spondylitis. The V gene's germline CDR1 is MGHRA and CDR2 YSYEKL. The germline V and J ends were trimmed by 4 bases and 3 bases, with 16 bases remaining between them. The CDR3 is made up of 15 amino acids. Overall study findings and caveats: Typical of ankylosing spondylitis blood, it appeared, was a TCR beta motif of 7 or 8 highly homologous variants.

Quantitative 5'-RACE with molecular barcodes produced the TCR beta libraries. Using its own MiXCR run on the 5' RACE reads, TCRdb lists one record per CDR3 protein. Of some 800,000 distinct CDR3 sequences in the sample, 10% to 15% were seen once. The genes are TRBV4-1 and TRBJ2-7; D is possibly TRBD2 (6 bases). The receptor was derived from a male donor with ankylosing spondylitis. Sequencing input: blood, either unsorted or a sorted T cell fraction (not recorded which). The CDR3 spells CASSLSGVLSYEQYF. CDR3 nucleotide sequence: TGCGCCAGCAGCCTATCGGGAGTACTGAGCTACGAGCAGTACTTC.